The clone carrying this TCR beta chain occurred once. Only in-frame clones appear in the TCRdb table, and some are missing; sequencing was by immunoSEQ multiplex PCR. The sample contains approximately 51,000 clones, 85% to 95% of which appear only once. Germline CDR1 is LNHNV and CDR2 is YYDKDF (reference sequence). Trimming took 1 base from V and 10 from J; bases not matched to a gene: 4. There are 15 residues in the CDR3. This sample stems from a study of technical replicates of blood from several donors. The rearrangement uses TRBV15 and TRBJ2-1, with 13 bases aligning to TRBD2. The specimen was PBMCs. The receptor comes from a human donor in good health. Some clones in this sample may be carry-over from other donors' samples. DNA of the CDR3: TGTGCCACCAGCAGAGGACTAGCGGGGGGTAGGGAGCAGTTCTTC. Its protein product is CATSRGLAGGREQFF.